Reported below is one T cell receptor beta chain. Its antigen is not identified. Trimming took 5 bases from V and 7 from J, leaving 15 bases between them. Germline V gene sequence: CDR1 SEHNR, CDR2 FQNEAQ (reference sequence). CDR3 size: 14 residues. The record originates from a study of somatic mutations in cytotoxic T cells in rheumatoid arthritis. Generated by immunoSEQ multiplex PCR, the TCRdb table keeps only in-frame clones and is missing some. The sample lists some 27,000 clones; roughly 69% were seen once. Findings and limits, study-wide: It was found that CD8+ T-cell clonality in rheumatoid arthritis patients did not differ significantly from that in age-matched healthy controls.

The sequencing sample was made of CD8+ T cells sorted from blood. The chain carries TRBV7-9 and TRBJ2-1; TRBD1 or TRBD2 may be the D gene (6 bases each). The clonotype originates from a woman aged 18 to 35 in good health. As DNA, the CDR3 is TGTGCCAGCAGCCGACCGGGGGCTACTAATGAGCAGTTCTTC. Protein: CASSRPGATNEQFF.